This record concerns one TCR beta chain sequence. The source of the sample is a study of blood T cell repertoires in COVID-19. Study background: Researchers got acute and convalescent COVID-19 samples from the United States, Italy and Spain. From T cells, B-cell-depleted T cells, or PBMCs came the material, which was cDNA or gDNA.

Authors' data handling: Amplification of reference gene primers provided the estimated nucleated cell counts. This table comes from immunoSEQ multiplex PCR, and its TCRdb copy is limited to in-frame clones, with some not included. That table is the source of V, J and clone size, and D and trimming were worked out from the DNA. The sample records 150,000 to 170,000 clones, 70% to 85% being singletons. The CDR3 runs to 15 residues. Germline assignment: CDR1 DFQATT and CDR2 SNEGSKA (reference sequence). Trimming took 3 bases from V and 1 from J, leaving 14 bases between them. The sample consisted of peripheral blood. The rearrangement links TRBV20-1 to TRBJ2-3, with D uncertain. The source is a woman aged 55-75 years with acute or convalescent COVID-19. The chain's CDR3 is CSASPPEKRTDTQYF. The CDR3 DNA reads as TGCAGTGCTAGTCCCCCGGAGAAGCGCACAGATACGCAGTATTTT.